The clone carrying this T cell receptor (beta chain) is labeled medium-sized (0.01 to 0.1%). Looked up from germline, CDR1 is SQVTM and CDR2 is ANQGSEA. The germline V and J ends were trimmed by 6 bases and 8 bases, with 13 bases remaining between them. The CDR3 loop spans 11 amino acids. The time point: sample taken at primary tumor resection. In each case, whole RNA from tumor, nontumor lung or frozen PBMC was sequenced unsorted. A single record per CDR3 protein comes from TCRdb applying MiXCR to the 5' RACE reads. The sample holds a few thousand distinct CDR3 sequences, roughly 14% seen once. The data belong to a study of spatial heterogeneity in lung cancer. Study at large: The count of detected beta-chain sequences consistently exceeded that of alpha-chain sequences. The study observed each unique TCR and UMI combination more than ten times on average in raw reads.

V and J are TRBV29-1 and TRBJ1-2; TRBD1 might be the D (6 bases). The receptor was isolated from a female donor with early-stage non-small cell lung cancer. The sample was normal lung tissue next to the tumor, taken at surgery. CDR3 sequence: CSVTITGGYTF. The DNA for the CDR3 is TGCAGCGTCACGATTACAGGGGGCTACACCTTC.